These 8 T cell receptor beta chains originate from one sample sequenced in a study of T cells in Graves' hyperthyroidism and ophthalmopathy. It was RNA transcripts that yielded the amplified TCR beta CDR3 regions. When the TCR CDR3 underwent first-round RT-PCR, the HTBI primer set was used. MiXCR, run by TCRdb on the multiplex PCR reads, gives a single entry per CDR3 protein. Among about 380,000 distinct CDR3 sequences, less than 20% were seen once, and the ten largest hold 35% to 50%. The sample consisted of blood. Receptors were obtained from a man in his late teens or twenties with Graves' ophthalmopathy.

The chain combines TRBV20-1 with TRBJ1-5; D call uncertain. There are 15 residues in the CDR3. Germline CDR1 is DFQATT and CDR2 is SNEGSKA (reference sequence). Trimming shortened V by 0 bases and J by 5 bases, and 14 bases separated the two germline ends. For the CDR3, the DNA is TGCAGTGCTAGAGATCTCGGAATAGTCGATCAGCCCCAGCATTTT. Protein sequence: CSARDLGIVDQPQHF.

For this clonotype: A much larger clone differs from this one at a single base, so this may be a read error. This chain connects TRBV6-1 to TRBJ2-7; tentative D call: TRBD2 (5 bases). Germline V CDR1 and CDR2: MNHNS, SASEGT. Trimming pared 3 bases from V and 6 bases from J, leaving 21 bases between. This CDR3 has 16 residues. The CDR3 loop reads CASSDPTSLVIGEQYF. The CDR3 DNA reads TGTGCCAGCAGTGACCCGACCTCACTAGTAATTGGCGAGCAGTACTTC.

The chain carries TRBV6-1 and TRBJ2-4; the D gene is possibly TRBD2 (6 bases). V was clipped by 2 bases and J by 2 bases, with 10 bases between them. The CDR3 contains 15 residues. CDR1 and CDR2 from the germline V gene are MNHNS and SASEGT. This CDR3 reads CASSEPRGTKNIQYF. The CDR3 DNA reads TGTGCCAGCAGTGAACCCCGGGGGACCAAAAACATTCAGTACTTC.

By share of the sample, this clonotype is large. This sequence joins TRBV20-1 and TRBJ2-3; possibly TRBD2 for D (7 bases). CDR3 length equals 13 residues. Trimming took off 0 bases at V and 8 bases at J, with 12 bases between the two ends. Germline loops: CDR1 DFQATT, CDR2 SNEGSKA (reference sequence). CDR3 loop: CSARDFGGRTQYF. DNA for the CDR3: TGCAGTGCTAGAGATTTCGGGGGGCGTACGCAGTATTTT.

A note on this clonotype: Compared with germline, one end of the junction differs, possibly owing to a read error. The V call is TRBV29-1, the J call TRBJ2-1; D uncertain. The germline gives CDR1 SQVTM, CDR2 ANQGSEA. This CDR3 is 11 amino acids long. The CDR3 spells CSVEGPDGLVF. The CDR3 DNA sequence: TGCAGCGTTGAAGGTCCTGACGGGTTGGTCTTC.

The CDR3, as DNA: TGCGCCAGCAGCCAAGCGGACAGGGGGCGCGACGAGCAGTACTTC. Translation: CASSQADRGRDEQYF. The V call is TRBV4-1, the J call TRBJ2-7, with 11 bases lining up with TRBD1. Germline V lookup: CDR1 MGHRA, CDR2 YSYEKL. The CDR3 loop spans 15 amino acids. Germline trimming cut 1 base from V and 5 bases from J; bases unmatched to any gene: 4.

This clonotype came up many times. The DNA of the CDR3 is TGTGCCAGCAGCTTCCGGGGGGGCCACTCCTACGAGCAGTACTTC. Translated: CASSFRGGHSYEQYF. The V call is TRBV5-6, the J call TRBJ2-7, with 8 bases aligning to TRBD2. Germline lookup yields CDR1 SGHDT and CDR2 YYEEEE. J lost 0 bases, V lost 2 bases, and 4 bases had no gene match. CDR3 size: 15 residues.

This clonotype occurred many times. The V call is TRBV11-1, the J call TRBJ1-1; a possible D gene is TRBD1 (5 bases). Germline values: CDR1 SGHAT, CDR2 FQDESV (reference sequence). The CDR3 contains 14 residues. V dropped 0 bases and J dropped 6 bases, with 11 bases sitting between them. The CDR3 bases are TGTGCCAGCAGCTTAGCGCCGGGGGACCCTGAAGCTTTCTTT. It specifies CASSLAPGDPEAFF. The entire variable domain, with the rest obtained from reference TRBV11-1 and TRBJ1-1, is as follows: EAEVAQSPRYKITEKSQAVAFWCDPISGHATLYWYRQILGQGPELLVQFQDESVVDDSQLPKDRFSAERLKGVDSTLKIQPAELGDSAMYLCASSLAPGDPEAFFGQGTRLTVV.